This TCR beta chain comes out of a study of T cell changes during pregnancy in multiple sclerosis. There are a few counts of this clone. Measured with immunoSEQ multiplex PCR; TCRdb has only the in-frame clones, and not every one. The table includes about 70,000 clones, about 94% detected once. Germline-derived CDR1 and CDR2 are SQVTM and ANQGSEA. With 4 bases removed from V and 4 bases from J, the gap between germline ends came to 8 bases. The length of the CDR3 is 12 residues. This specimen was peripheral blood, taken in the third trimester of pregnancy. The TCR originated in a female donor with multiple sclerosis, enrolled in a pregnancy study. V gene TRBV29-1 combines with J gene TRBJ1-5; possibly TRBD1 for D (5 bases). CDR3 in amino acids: CSVGAGNQPQHF. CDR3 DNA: TGCAGCGTTGGGGCAGGGAATCAGCCCCAGCATTTT.